This passage covers 12 T cell receptor beta chains from one sample sequenced in a study of T cell changes during pregnancy in multiple sclerosis. The method was immunoSEQ multiplex PCR; TCRdb's version includes in-frame clones alone and lacks a portion of them. In the table there are about 85,000 clones, about nine tenths of which are singletons. The source was peripheral blood, collected in the first trimester of pregnancy. Every receptor here comes from a female donor with multiple sclerosis, enrolled in a pregnancy study.

The chain recombines TRBV18 with TRBJ1-1; TRBD1 matches at 7 bases. Germline loops: CDR1 KGHSH, CDR2 LQKENI. CDR3 length: 14 residues. Losses at the gene ends were 1 base for V and 7 bases for J; bases not matched to a gene: 6. The CDR3 reads CASSPRRGQGEAFF. The DNA for the CDR3 is TGTGCCAGCTCACCACGAAGGGGGCAAGGTGAAGCTTTCTTT.

The chain uses TRBV15 and TRBJ2-1, with D perhaps matching TRBD1 (6 bases). Germline V gives CDR1 LNHNV, CDR2 YYDKDF (reference sequence). V gave up 0 bases and J gave up 5 bases, with 11 bases separating them. This CDR3 has 15 amino acids. CDR3 loop: CATSRDRRTDNEQFF. The CDR3 DNA is TGTGCCACCAGCAGAGACCGCCGGACAGACAATGAGCAGTTCTTC.

The gene calls are TRBV5-1 and TRBJ2-5; 12 positions match TRBD2. The CDR3 sequence is 16 residues long. Trimming removed 4 bases from V and 2 bases from J; junction bases left unmatched: 6. CDR1 is SGHRS, CDR2 YFSETQ, per germline. CDR3 nucleotides: TGCGCCAGCAGCCGCCGGACTAGCGGGAAGCAAGAGACCCAGTACTTC. Its protein is CASSRRTSGKQETQYF.

The V gene is TRBV4-2, the J gene TRBJ1-5, with unresolved D. Germline loops: CDR1 LGHNA, CDR2 YNFKEQ. With 0 bases removed from V and 2 bases from J, the gap between germline ends came to 11 bases. The length of the CDR3 is 16 residues. The CDR3 sequence is CASSQDLTTGNQPQHF. CDR3 sequence (DNA): TGTGCCAGCAGCCAAGATTTGACAACCGGCAATCAGCCCCAGCATTTT.

The V call is TRBV6-6, the J call TRBJ1-3, with 7 bases aligning to TRBD1. The CDR3 has 14 amino acids. The germline V gene encodes CDR1 MNHNY and CDR2 SVGAGI (reference sequence). With 6 bases clipped from V and 4 bases from J, the junction kept 6 bases outside the gene matches. CDR3 in DNA: TGTGCCAGCAGCCAAACAGGGGCCGGAAACACCATATATTTT. Its protein is CASSQTGAGNTIYF.

The chain carries TRBV11-3 and TRBJ1-3; D call uncertain. There are 17 residues in the CDR3. Germline-derived CDR1 and CDR2 are SGHNT and YENEEA. The ends were cut back, 4 bases at V and 0 bases at J, with 16 bases in the middle. The CDR3 here is CASSSSRGFRSGNTIYF. For the CDR3, the DNA is TGTGCCAGCAGCTCTAGTAGAGGATTTCGCTCTGGAAACACCATATATTTT.

The genes are TRBV9 and TRBJ2-1; TRBD2 matches 12 bases. The germline V gene encodes CDR1 SGDLS and CDR2 YYNGEE. CDR3 length equals 15 residues. V shed 0 bases and J 8 bases; nucleotides not matched to a gene: 3. CDR3 sequence (DNA): TGTGCCAGCAGCGTAGGCCCTAGCGGGAGGGATGAGCAGTTCTTC. Translation gives CASSVGPSGRDEQFF.

V usage is TRBV2 and J usage is TRBJ1-1, with D maybe TRBD1 (5 bases). Germline V lookup: CDR1 SNHLY, CDR2 FYNNEI. This CDR3 contains 15 residues. V shed 1 base and J shed 1 base, with 10 bases lying between them. CDR3 in amino acids: CASSEGYRPNTEAFF. CDR3 nucleotide sequence: TGTGCCAGCAGTGAAGGGTACAGGCCGAACACTGAAGCTTTCTTT.

The V and J genes are TRBV30 and TRBJ2-5; D remains ambiguous. Trimming removed 0 bases at V and 2 bases at J, with 7 bases between. Germline V gene lookup returns CDR1 GTSNPN and CDR2 SVGIG (reference sequence). CDR3 size: 13 residues. For the CDR3, the DNA is TGTGCCTGGAGTGTACTCGTACAAGAGACCCAGTACTTC. Protein product: CAWSVLVQETQYF.

The V call is TRBV2, the J call TRBJ1-5; TRBD1 matches at 8 bases. Trimming removed 7 bases from V and 4 bases from J; junction bases left unmatched: 6. This CDR3 comprises 14 residues. Germline lookup yields CDR1 SNHLY and CDR2 FYNNEI. The CDR3 sequence is CASMTGAGNQPQHF. The CDR3 nucleotides are TGTGCCAGCATGACAGGGGCGGGGAATCAGCCCCAGCATTTT.

The chain has TRBV7-2 and TRBJ1-1; no clear D. The CDR3 consists of 15 residues. The V end lost 0 bases, the J end lost 2 bases, and 10 bases lay between the germline ends. Germline V gives CDR1 SGHTA, CDR2 FQGNSA. The CDR3, as DNA: TGTGCCAGCAGCTTAGCTACAACGCTTAACACTGAAGCTTTCTTT. Translated: CASSLATTLNTEAFF.

The chain uses TRBV28 and TRBJ1-2, with 7 bases fitting TRBD1. The J segment lost 4 bases and the V segment lost 5 bases, leaving 13 bases of the junction unmatched. This CDR3 has 16 residues. CDR1 is MDHEN, CDR2 SYDVKM, per germline. CDR3 DNA sequence: TGTGCCAGCAGTCCAGGAGGGGGCGGAGGCCTCTATGGCTACACCTTC. It codes for CASSPGGGGGLYGYTF.